Below, 26 T cell receptor beta chains from the same sample are listed, as sequenced in a study of cytomegalovirus exposure and HLA in healthy donors. Generated by immunoSEQ multiplex PCR, the TCRdb table keeps only in-frame clones and is missing some. This table has around 140,000 clones, roughly 89% appearing once. The material sequenced was PBMCs. Receptor source: a woman aged 18-35 years in good health and CMV-seronegative.

This clone was recorded once. V is TRBV6-6 and J is TRBJ1-1, with a possible D match to TRBD1 (6 bases). This CDR3 is 12 amino acids long. V lost 0 bases and J lost 12, with 11 bases in between. CDR1 MNHNY and CDR2 SVGAGI come from the germline V gene (reference sequence). The CDR3 nucleotides read TGTGCCAGCAGTTACTCGGGACAAGTGTCTTTCTTT. As protein: CASSYSGQVSFF.

J is TRBJ2-1 and V is TRBV5-1; TRBD2 matches at 12 bases. Germline assignment: CDR1 SGHRS and CDR2 YFSETQ. CDR3 length: 17 residues. Trimming cost V 0 bases and J 4 bases; bases outside gene matches: 5. The CDR3 region is CASSLAQTSGGYNEQFF. CDR3 bases: TGCGCCAGCAGCTTGGCACAGACTAGCGGGGGATACAATGAGCAGTTCTTC. Full variable domain (rest looked up from reference TRBV5-1 and TRBJ2-1): KAGVTQTPRYLIKTRGQQVTLSCSPISGHRSVSWYQQTPGQGLQFLFEYFSETQRNKGNFPGRFSGRQFSNSRSEMNVSTLELGDSALYLCASSLAQTSGGYNEQFFGPGTRLTVL.

This CDR3 reads CASSPAPGGGGWETQYF. In nucleotides, the CDR3 is TGTGCCAGCAGCCCGGCCCCGGGGGGCGGGGGATGGGAGACCCAGTACTTC. The chain couples TRBV7-2 to TRBJ2-5, with D possibly matching TRBD2 (7 bases). The CDR3 contains 17 residues. Germline CDR1 and CDR2: SGHTA and FQGNSA. V shed 5 bases and J shed 5 bases, with 24 bases lying between them.

The genes are TRBV5-1 and TRBJ2-3; D is possibly TRBD2 (5 bases). Germline CDR1 reads SGHRS; CDR2 reads YFSETQ. The germline V and J ends were trimmed by 5 bases and 4 bases, with 20 bases remaining between them. The CDR3 has 16 residues. CDR3 in DNA: TGCGCCAGCAGAACTGCAGCCGGGGATTCGGCAGATACGCAGTATTTT. Translating it yields CASRTAAGDSADTQYF.

The V call is TRBV5-8, the J call TRBJ1-2, with a possible D match to TRBD1 (6 bases). CDR3 length equals 13 residues. The germline CDR1 and CDR2 sequences are SGHTS and YDEGEE. Trimming removed 4 bases from V and 5 bases from J, with 12 bases in between. As DNA, the CDR3 is TGTGCCAGCAGCGTAACCGGGACATATGGCTACACCTTC. Amino acids: CASSVTGTYGYTF. Full variable domain (missing parts from reference TRBV5-8 and TRBJ1-2): EAGVTQSPTHLIKTRGQQATLRCSPISGHTSVYWYQQALGLGLQFLLWYDEGEERNRGNFPPRFSGRQFPNYSSELNVNALELEDSALYLCASSVTGTYGYTFGSGTRLTVV.

The chain recombines TRBV6-1 with TRBJ1-1; 8 bases fit TRBD1. J was trimmed by 5 bases and V by 2 bases; bases with no gene match: 4. This CDR3 comprises 14 residues. Germline CDR1 MNHNS, CDR2 SASEGT. DNA for the CDR3: TGTGCCAGCAGTGAATATCAGGGGGCAACTGAAGCTTTCTTT. Its protein product is CASSEYQGATEAFF.

V usage is TRBV29-1 and J usage is TRBJ1-2, with D possibly being TRBD1 (5 bases). Germline lookup yields CDR1 SQVTM and CDR2 ANQGSEA. Trimming stripped 4 bases from V and 4 bases from J, with 25 bases between. The CDR3 totals 17 residues. CDR3 region: CSVARITGSVIPYGYTF. The DNA for the CDR3 is TGCAGCGTTGCGCGAATAACAGGTTCAGTTATCCCCTATGGCTACACCTTC.

V and J are TRBV4-1 and TRBJ2-3, with 10 bases identical to TRBD2. V was clipped by 4 bases and J by 3 bases; unmatched bases: 7. CDR3 size: 16 residues. Per the germline V gene, CDR1 is MGHRA and CDR2 is YSYEKL. The CDR3 DNA follows: TGCGCCAGCAGCCGTAGCGGGGGGCCGGGGACAGATACGCAGTATTTT. It specifies CASSRSGGPGTDTQYF.

The chain employs TRBV29-1 and TRBJ2-1; weak D call: TRBD1 (6 bases). Trimming cost V 4 bases and J 8 bases, with 12 bases left between them. CDR3 length: 12 amino acids. CDR1 is SQVTM and CDR2 is ANQGSEA in the germline V gene. DNA of the CDR3: TGCAGCGTTGGCCAGGGGTGGCATGAGCAGTTCTTC. Its translation: CSVGQGWHEQFF.

The chain couples TRBV27 to TRBJ2-5; D may be TRBD1 (5 bases). The germline CDR1 and CDR2 sequences are MNHEY and SMNVEV (reference sequence). V dropped 5 bases and J dropped 4 bases, with 11 bases sitting between them. The length of the CDR3 is 13 residues. CDR3 bases: TGTGCCAGCAGTCCCAGGGTCGGAGAGACCCAGTACTTC. The encoded protein is CASSPRVGETQYF.

The chain has TRBV6-1 and TRBJ2-7, with 9 bases matching TRBD1. The germline gives CDR1 MNHNS, CDR2 SASEGT. CDR3 size: 16 residues. V lost 1 base, J lost 3 bases, and 7 bases stayed unmatched. CDR3 sequence (DNA): TGTGCCAGCAGTGAAGGGGGACAGGGTGCCCTCTACGAGCAGTACTTC. Protein product: CASSEGGQGALYEQYF.

The chain carries TRBV5-1 and TRBJ1-5; 7 bases line up with TRBD1. Trimming removed 0 bases from V and 6 bases from J; junction bases left unmatched: 6. This CDR3 comprises 15 residues. Germline lookup yields CDR1 SGHRS and CDR2 YFSETQ. CDR3 sequence: CASSLEGGEAQPQHF. The CDR3 nucleotides are TGCGCCAGCAGCTTGGAAGGGGGCGAGGCTCAGCCCCAGCATTTT.

The genes are TRBV2 and TRBJ1-2; no clear D. V dropped 3 bases and J dropped 4 bases, with 12 bases sitting between them. Germline V CDR1 and CDR2: SNHLY, FYNNEI. This CDR3 is 14 amino acids long. CDR3 protein: CASSDNSYIYGYTF. The CDR3, as DNA: TGTGCCAGCAGTGATAATTCGTATATCTATGGCTACACCTTC.

The chain has TRBV6-1 and TRBJ2-2; perhaps TRBD2 as D (6 bases). Germline CDR1 reads MNHNS; CDR2 reads SASEGT. V was trimmed by 6 bases and J by 3 bases, leaving 11 bases between them. The CDR3 consists of 14 residues. The CDR3 bases are TGTGCCAGCAGCCGGGACTCATACACCGGGGAGCTGTTTTTT. Translating gives CASSRDSYTGELFF.

This clone has more than one count but fewer than ten. The V call is TRBV13, the J call TRBJ1-6; 9 positions agree with TRBD1. V shed 7 bases and J 8 bases; nucleotides not matched to a gene: 6. Germline CDR1 PRHDT, CDR2 FYEKMQ (reference sequence). This CDR3 contains 14 residues. This CDR3 reads CASNGQGPDSPLHF. The CDR3 DNA sequence: TGTGCCAGCAACGGACAGGGGCCCGATTCACCCCTCCACTTT.

CDR3 sequence reads: CASSQQGRAAEKLFF. The DNA for the CDR3 is TGTGCCAGCAGCCAACAGGGCAGGGCGGCTGAAAAACTGTTTTTT. The rearrangement uses TRBV7-6 and TRBJ1-4; possible D gene TRBD1, 6 bases. This CDR3 spans 15 amino acids. The V gene lost 5 bases and the J gene lost 7 bases, with 17 bases spanning the gap. Germline V lookup: CDR1 SGHVS, CDR2 FNYEAQ.

This clone was counted between two and nine times. J is TRBJ2-7 and V is TRBV6-6; D is perhaps TRBD2 (6 bases). Trimming took off 10 bases at V and 6 bases at J, with 28 bases between the two ends. CDR1 is MNHNY and CDR2 is SVGAGI in the germline V gene (reference sequence). The CDR3 is 16 residues long. CDR3 DNA: TGTGCCACCGTACAGGCGGCGGGATCTGGGAAAGCCGAGCAGTACTTC. Translated, it gives CATVQAAGSGKAEQYF.

V is TRBV7-3 and J is TRBJ2-2; TRBD2 matches at 8 bases. Trimming cost V 5 bases and J 4 bases; bases outside gene matches: 6. The CDR3 has 15 residues. The V gene's germline CDR1 is SGHTA and CDR2 FQGTGA. DNA of the CDR3: TGTGCCAGCAGCAAGACTAGCGCCTCCACCGGGGAGCTGTTTTTT. Residues: CASSKTSASTGELFF. The whole variable domain, remainder taken from reference TRBV7-3 and TRBJ2-2, is GAGVSQTPSNKVTEKGKYVELRCDPISGHTALYWYRQSLGQGPEFLIYFQGTGAADDSGLPNDRFFAVRPEGSVSTLKIQRTERGDSAVYLCASSKTSASTGELFFGEGSRLTVL.

The rearrangement links TRBV7-6 to TRBJ1-1, with D tentatively TRBD1 (6 bases). The CDR3 totals 16 residues. Germline CDR1 and CDR2: SGHVS and FNYEAQ. The V end lost 5 bases, the J end lost 4 bases, and 20 bases lay between the germline ends. The CDR3 loop is CASSRYEGQGLTEAFF. CDR3 DNA: TGTGCCAGCAGCCGATACGAGGGCCAGGGGCTCACTGAAGCTTTCTTT.

The J gene is TRBJ1-2, the V gene TRBV9, with D tentatively TRBD1 (5 bases). The CDR3 sequence is 14 residues long. The germline CDR1 and CDR2 sequences are SGDLS and YYNGEE. Trimming stripped 7 bases from V and 2 bases from J, with 15 bases between. This CDR3 reads CASGVQGPNYGYTF. Here the CDR3 DNA reads TGTGCCAGCGGAGTCCAGGGCCCGAACTATGGCTACACCTTC.

The chain uses TRBV6-6 and TRBJ1-5; maybe TRBD1 (5 bases). Trimming took 0 bases from V and 1 from J, leaving 10 bases between them. Germline V gene lookup returns CDR1 MNHNY and CDR2 SVGAGI (reference sequence). The CDR3 loop spans 16 amino acids. The CDR3, as DNA: TGTGCCAGCAGTTACTCTGGGGGGTTGAGCAATCAGCCCCAGCATTTT. The encoded protein is CASSYSGGLSNQPQHF.

There are a few counts of this clone. The rearrangement joins TRBV6-1 to TRBJ1-5; D is ambiguous. Trimming shortened V by 1 base and J by 8 bases, and 9 bases separated the two germline ends. CDR1 and CDR2 (germline): MNHNS, SASEGT. CDR3 length: 13 amino acids. The CDR3: CASSEGTRKPQHF. The CDR3 region has the DNA TGTGCCAGCAGTGAAGGAACGCGGAAGCCCCAGCATTTT.

The J gene is TRBJ1-2, the V gene TRBV6-1, with 9 positions matching TRBD1. Trimming at V came to 2 bases and at J to 8 bases, leaving 9 bases not matched to a gene. The CDR3 has 15 amino acids. Germline V gene lookup returns CDR1 MNHNS and CDR2 SASEGT. The CDR3 sequence is CASSEWVQGARGYTF. CDR3 in DNA: TGTGCCAGCAGTGAATGGGTACAGGGGGCGCGGGGCTACACCTTC.

CDR3 region: CASSPTGTGGRTEAFF. CDR3 DNA: TGTGCCAGCAGCCCAACCGGGACAGGGGGACGGACTGAAGCTTTCTTT. The chain uses TRBV7-9 and TRBJ1-1, with 11 bases lining up with TRBD1. Germline V gene lookup returns CDR1 SEHNR and CDR2 FQNEAQ (reference sequence). The trim removed 5 bases at V and 5 bases at J, leaving 10 bases unmatched. This CDR3 contains 16 residues.

This chain connects TRBV19 to TRBJ1-1, with D perhaps matching TRBD1 (6 bases). The CDR3 sequence is 13 residues long. Germline V CDR1 and CDR2: LNHDA, SQIVND (reference sequence). Between the trimmed V and J ends, which lost 9 bases and 1 base, there was a span of 12 bases. The CDR3 is CASTPRGNTEAFF. DNA of the CDR3: TGTGCCAGCACCCCCAGGGGGAACACTGAAGCTTTCTTT.

V is TRBV6-1 and J is TRBJ1-1, with D possibly TRBD1 on 5 matching bases. The V gene's germline CDR1 is MNHNS and CDR2 SASEGT. The CDR3 contains 17 residues. The V end was cut by 1 base, the J end by 5 bases, with 20 bases between. The CDR3 nucleotides read TGTGCCAGCAGTGAAGACAGCAGGGCATTGGTTTGGACTGAAGCTTTCTTT. It codes for CASSEDSRALVWTEAFF.